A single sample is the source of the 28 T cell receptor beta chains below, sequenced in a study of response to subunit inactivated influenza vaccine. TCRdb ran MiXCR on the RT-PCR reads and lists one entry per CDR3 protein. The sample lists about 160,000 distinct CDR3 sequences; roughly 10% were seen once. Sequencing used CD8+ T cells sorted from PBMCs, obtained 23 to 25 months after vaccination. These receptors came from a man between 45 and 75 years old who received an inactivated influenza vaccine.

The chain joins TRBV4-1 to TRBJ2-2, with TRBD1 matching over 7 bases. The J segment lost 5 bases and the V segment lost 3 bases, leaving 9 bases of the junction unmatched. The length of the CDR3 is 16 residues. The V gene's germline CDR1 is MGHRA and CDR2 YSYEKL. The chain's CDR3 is CASSHRTGVGTGELFF. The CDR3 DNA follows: TGCGCCAGCAGCCATCGCACAGGGGTAGGGACCGGGGAGCTGTTTTTT.

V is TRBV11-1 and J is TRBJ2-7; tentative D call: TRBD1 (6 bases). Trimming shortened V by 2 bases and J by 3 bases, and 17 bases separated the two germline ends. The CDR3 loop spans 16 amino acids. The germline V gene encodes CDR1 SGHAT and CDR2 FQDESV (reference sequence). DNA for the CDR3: TGTGCCAGCAGCTTAAGTAAAGGGGCAGGGGTCTACGAGCAGTACTTC. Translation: CASSLSKGAGVYEQYF.

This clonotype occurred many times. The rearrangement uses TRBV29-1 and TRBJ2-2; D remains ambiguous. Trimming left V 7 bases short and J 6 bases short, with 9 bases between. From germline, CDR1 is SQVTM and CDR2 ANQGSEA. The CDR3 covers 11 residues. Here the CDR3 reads CSGTRAGELFF. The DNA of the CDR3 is TGCAGCGGCACCCGTGCCGGGGAGCTGTTTTTT.

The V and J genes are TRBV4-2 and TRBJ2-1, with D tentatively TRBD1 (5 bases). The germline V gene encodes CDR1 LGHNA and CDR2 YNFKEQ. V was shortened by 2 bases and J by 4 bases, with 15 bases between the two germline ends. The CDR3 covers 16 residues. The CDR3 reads CASSQSDTVRYNEQFF. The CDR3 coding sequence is TGTGCCAGCAGCCAATCGGACACCGTCCGTTACAATGAGCAGTTCTTC.

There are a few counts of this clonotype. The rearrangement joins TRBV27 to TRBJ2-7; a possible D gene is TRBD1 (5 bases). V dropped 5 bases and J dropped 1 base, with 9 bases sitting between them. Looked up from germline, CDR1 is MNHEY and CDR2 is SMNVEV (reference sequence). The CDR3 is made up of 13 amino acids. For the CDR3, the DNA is TGTGCCAGCAGTCAGACAGCTTCCTACGAGCAGTACTTC. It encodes CASSQTASYEQYF.

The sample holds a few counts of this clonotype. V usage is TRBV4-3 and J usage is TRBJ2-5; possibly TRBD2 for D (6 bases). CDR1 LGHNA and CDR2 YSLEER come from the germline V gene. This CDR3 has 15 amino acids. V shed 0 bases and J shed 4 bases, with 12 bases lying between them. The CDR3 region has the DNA TGCGCCAGCAGCCAAGAAGATGCAGCGGGAGAGACCCAGTACTTC. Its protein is CASSQEDAAGETQYF.

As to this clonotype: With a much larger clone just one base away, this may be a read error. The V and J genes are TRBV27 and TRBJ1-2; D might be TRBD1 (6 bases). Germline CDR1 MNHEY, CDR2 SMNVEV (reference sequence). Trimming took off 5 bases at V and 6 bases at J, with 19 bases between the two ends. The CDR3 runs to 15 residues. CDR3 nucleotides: TGTGCCAGCAGTCTGCTGGCACAGGGAAGGGATGGCTACACCTTC. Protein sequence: CASSLLAQGRDGYTF.

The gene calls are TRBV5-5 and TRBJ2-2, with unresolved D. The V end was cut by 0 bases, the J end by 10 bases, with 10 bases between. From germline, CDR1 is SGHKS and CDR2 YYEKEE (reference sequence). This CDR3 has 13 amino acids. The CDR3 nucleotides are TGTGCCAGCAGCTTGGGTGAGGAGCTGGAGCTGTTTTTT. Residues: CASSLGEELELFF.

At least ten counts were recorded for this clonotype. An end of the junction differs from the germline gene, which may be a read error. The CDR3 is CASSFHLEKLFF. Written as DNA, the CDR3 is TGTGCTAGCAGCTTCCATCTTGAAAAACTGTTTTTT. The chain links TRBV7-7 to TRBJ1-4, with no clear D. The CDR3 has 12 residues. Looked up from germline, CDR1 is SSHAT and CDR2 is FNYEAQ (reference sequence).

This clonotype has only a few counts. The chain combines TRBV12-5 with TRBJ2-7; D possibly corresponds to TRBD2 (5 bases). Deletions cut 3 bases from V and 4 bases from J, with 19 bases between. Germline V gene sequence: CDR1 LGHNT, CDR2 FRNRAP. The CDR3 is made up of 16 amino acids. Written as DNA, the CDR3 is TGTGCTAGTGGTTTCCCGAATGCGGGCCCTGATTACGAGCAGTACTTC. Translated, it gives CASGFPNAGPDYEQYF.

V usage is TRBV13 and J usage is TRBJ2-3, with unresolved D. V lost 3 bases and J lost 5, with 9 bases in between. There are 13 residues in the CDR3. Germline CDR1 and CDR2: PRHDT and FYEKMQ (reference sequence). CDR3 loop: CASSFTGVDTQYF. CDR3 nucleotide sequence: TGTGCCAGCAGCTTTACCGGCGTAGATACGCAGTATTTT.

In nucleotides, the CDR3 is TGCAGCGTAGCTGAATGGGGGAATGAGCAGTTCTTC. Amino acids: CSVAEWGNEQFF. The genes are TRBV29-1 and TRBJ2-1; possibly TRBD1 or TRBD2 for D (5 bases each). Germline lookup yields CDR1 SQVTM and CDR2 ANQGSEA. The CDR3 covers 12 residues. V lost 6 bases and J 7 bases, leaving 13 bases between the germline ends.

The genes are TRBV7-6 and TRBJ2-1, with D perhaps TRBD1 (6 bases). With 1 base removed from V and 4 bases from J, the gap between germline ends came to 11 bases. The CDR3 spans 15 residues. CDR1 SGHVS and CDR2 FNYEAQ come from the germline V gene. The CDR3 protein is CASSLEARGYNEQFF. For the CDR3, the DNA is TGTGCCAGCAGCTTAGAGGCCAGGGGATACAATGAGCAGTTCTTC. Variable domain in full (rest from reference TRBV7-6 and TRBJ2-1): GAGVSQSPRYKVTKRGQDVALRCDPISGHVSLYWYRQALGQGPEFLTYFNYEAQQDKSGLPNDRFSAERPEGSISTLTIQRTEQRDSAMYRCASSLEARGYNEQFFGPGTRLTVL.

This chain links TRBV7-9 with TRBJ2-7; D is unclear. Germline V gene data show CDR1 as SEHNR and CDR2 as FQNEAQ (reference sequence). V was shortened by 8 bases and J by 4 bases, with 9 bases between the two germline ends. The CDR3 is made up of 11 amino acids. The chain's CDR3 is CASGVGYEQYF. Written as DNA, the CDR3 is TGTGCCAGCGGAGTGGGGTACGAGCAGTACTTC.

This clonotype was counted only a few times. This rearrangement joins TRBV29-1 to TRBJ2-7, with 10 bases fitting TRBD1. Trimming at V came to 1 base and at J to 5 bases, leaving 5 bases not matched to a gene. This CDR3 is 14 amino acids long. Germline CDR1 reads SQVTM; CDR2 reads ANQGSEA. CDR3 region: CSVEGQGALNEQYF. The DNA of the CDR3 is TGCAGCGTTGAAGGACAGGGGGCATTAAACGAGCAGTACTTC.

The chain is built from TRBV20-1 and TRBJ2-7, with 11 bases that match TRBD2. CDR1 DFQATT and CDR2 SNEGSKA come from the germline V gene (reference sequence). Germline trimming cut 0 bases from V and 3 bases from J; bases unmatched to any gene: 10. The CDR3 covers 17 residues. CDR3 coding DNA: TGCAGTGCTAGAGATCTGTTAGCGGGAGGGCCAAACTACGAGCAGTACTTC. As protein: CSARDLLAGGPNYEQYF.

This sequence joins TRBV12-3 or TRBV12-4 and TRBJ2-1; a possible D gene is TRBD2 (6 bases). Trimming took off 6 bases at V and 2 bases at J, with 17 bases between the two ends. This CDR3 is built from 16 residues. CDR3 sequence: CASSLYGTPPYNEQFF. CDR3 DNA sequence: TGTGCCAGCAGCCTGTACGGGACTCCCCCCTACAATGAGCAGTTCTTC.

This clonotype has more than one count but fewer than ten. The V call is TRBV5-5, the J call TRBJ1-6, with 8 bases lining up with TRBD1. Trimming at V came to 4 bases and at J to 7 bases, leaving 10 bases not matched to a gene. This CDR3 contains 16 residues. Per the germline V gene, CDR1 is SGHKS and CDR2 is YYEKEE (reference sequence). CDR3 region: CASSAGTGGLNSPLHF. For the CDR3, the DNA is TGTGCCAGCAGCGCCGGAACAGGGGGTTTGAATTCACCCCTCCACTTT.

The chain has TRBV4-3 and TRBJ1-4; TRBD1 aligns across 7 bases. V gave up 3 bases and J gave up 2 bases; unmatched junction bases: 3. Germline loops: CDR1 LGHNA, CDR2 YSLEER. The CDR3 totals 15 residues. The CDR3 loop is CASSHLRGTNEKLFF. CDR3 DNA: TGCGCCAGCAGCCACCTCAGGGGGACTAATGAAAAACTGTTTTTT.

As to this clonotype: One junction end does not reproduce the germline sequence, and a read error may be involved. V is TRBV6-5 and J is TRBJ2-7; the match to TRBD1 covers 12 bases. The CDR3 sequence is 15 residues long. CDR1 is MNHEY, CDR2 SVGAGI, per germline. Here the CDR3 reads CASSYSPAGTGGQHF. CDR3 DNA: TGTGCCAGCAGTTACTCTCCTGCCGGGACAGGGGGCCAACACTTC.

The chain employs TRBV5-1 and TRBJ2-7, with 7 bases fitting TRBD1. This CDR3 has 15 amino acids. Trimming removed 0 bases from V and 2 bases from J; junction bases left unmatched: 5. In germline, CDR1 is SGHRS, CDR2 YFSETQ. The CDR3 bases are TGCGCCAGCAGCTTGGGACAGGGCATTGCCTACGAGCAGTACTTC. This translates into CASSLGQGIAYEQYF.

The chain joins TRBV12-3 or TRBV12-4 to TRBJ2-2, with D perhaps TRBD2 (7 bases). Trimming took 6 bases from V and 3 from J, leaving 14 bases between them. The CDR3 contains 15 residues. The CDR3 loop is CASSSGGGYTGELFF. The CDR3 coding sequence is TGTGCCAGCAGCTCGGGGGGCGGTTACACCGGGGAGCTGTTTTTT.

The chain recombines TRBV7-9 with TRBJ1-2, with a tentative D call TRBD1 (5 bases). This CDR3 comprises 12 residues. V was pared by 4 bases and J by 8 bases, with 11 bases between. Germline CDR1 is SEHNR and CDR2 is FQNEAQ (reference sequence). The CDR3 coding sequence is TGTGCCAGCAGCTCCCCGAGGGGCGGCTACACCTTC. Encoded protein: CASSSPRGGYTF. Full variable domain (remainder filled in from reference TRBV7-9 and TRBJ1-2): DTGVSQNPRHKITKRGQNVTFRCDPISEHNRLYWYRQTLGQGPEFLTYFQNEAQLEKSRLLSDRFSAERPKGSFSTLEIQRTEQGDSAMYLCASSSPRGGYTFGSGTRLTVV.

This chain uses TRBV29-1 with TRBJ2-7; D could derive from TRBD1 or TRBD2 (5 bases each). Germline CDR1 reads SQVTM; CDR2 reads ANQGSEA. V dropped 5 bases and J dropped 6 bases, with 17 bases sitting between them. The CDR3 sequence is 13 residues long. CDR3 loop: CSVRSDSRGEQYF. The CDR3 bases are TGCAGCGTTAGGTCAGACAGTCGGGGCGAGCAGTACTTC.

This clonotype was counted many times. The CDR3 region is CATSIQVGAKNIQYF. CDR3 DNA sequence: TGTGCCACCAGCATACAGGTGGGGGCCAAAAACATTCAGTACTTC. The V call is TRBV15, the J call TRBJ2-4, with D possibly matching TRBD1 (5 bases). Germline loops: CDR1 LNHNV, CDR2 YYDKDF (reference sequence). V was pared by 4 bases and J by 1 base, with 11 bases between. The CDR3 is 15 residues long.

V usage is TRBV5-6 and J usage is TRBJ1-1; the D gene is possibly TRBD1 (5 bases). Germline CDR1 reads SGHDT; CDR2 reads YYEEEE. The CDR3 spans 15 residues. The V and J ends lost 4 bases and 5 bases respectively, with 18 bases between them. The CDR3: CASSRGRAGRTEAFF. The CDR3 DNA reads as TGTGCCAGCAGCCGGGGACGCGCCGGTCGAACTGAAGCTTTCTTT.

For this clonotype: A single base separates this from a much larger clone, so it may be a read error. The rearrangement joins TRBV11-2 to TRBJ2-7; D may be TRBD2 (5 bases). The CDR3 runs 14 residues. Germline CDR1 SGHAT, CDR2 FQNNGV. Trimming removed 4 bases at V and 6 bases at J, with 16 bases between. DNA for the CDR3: TGTGCCAGCAGCTCAGAACGGGGTTTTGCCGAGCAGTACTTC. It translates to CASSSERGFAEQYF.

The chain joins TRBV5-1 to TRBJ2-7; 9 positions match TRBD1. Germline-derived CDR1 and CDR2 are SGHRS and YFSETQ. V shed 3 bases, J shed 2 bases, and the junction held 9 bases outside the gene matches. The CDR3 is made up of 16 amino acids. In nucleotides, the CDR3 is TGCGCCAGCAGCTCGCTCCCCGGGACAGGGACCTACGAGCAGTACTTC. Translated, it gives CASSSLPGTGTYEQYF.